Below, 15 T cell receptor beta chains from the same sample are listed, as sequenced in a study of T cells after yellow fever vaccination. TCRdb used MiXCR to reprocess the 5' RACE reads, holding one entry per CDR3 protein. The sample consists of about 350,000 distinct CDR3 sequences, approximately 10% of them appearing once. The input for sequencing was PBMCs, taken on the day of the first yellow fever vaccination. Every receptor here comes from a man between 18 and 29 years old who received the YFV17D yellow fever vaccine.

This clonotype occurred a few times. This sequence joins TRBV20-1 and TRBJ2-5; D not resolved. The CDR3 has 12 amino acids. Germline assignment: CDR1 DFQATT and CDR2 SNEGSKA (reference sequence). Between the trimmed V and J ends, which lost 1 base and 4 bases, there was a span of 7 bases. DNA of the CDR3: TGCAGTGCTAGAGTCCCACTAGAGACCCAGTACTTC. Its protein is CSARVPLETQYF.

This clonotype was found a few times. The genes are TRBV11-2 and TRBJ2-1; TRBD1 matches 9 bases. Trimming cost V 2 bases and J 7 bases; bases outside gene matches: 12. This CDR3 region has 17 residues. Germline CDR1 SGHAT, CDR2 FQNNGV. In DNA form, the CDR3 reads TGTGCCAGCAGCTTATTAGGACAGGGGCCCCTAGGTAATGAGCAGTTCTTC. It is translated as CASSLLGQGPLGNEQFF.

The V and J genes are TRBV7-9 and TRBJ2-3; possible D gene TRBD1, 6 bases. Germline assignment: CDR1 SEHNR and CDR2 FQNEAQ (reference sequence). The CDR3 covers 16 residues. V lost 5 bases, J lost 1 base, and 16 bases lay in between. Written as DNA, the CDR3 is TGTGCCAGCAGCCCACAGGGAACCCGGGGCACAGATACGCAGTATTTT. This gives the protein CASSPQGTRGTDTQYF.

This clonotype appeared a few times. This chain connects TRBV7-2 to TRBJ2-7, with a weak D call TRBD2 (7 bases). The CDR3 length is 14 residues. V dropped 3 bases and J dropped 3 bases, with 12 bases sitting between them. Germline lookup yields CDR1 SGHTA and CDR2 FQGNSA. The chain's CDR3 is CASSFFGGLYEQYF. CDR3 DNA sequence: TGTGCCAGCAGCTTCTTCGGGGGGCTCTACGAGCAGTACTTC.

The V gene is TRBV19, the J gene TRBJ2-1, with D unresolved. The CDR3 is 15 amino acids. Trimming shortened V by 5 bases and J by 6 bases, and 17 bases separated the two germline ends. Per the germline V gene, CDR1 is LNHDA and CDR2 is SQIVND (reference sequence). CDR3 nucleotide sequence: TGTGCCAGTAGTTTACATAGCCCCTCCGGCAATGAGCAGTTCTTC. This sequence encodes CASSLHSPSGNEQFF.

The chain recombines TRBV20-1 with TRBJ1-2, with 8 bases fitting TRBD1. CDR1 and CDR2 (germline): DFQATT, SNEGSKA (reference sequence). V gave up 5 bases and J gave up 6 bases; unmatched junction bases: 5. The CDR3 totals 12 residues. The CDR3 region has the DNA TGCAGTGCTCCGACAGGGGAGAATGGCTACACCTTC. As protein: CSAPTGENGYTF.

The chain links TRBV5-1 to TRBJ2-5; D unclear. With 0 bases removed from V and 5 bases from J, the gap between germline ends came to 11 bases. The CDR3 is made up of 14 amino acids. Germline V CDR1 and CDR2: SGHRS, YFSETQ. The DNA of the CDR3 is TGCGCCAGCAGCTTGGGGGAAAGTACGGAGACCCAGTACTTC. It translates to CASSLGESTETQYF.

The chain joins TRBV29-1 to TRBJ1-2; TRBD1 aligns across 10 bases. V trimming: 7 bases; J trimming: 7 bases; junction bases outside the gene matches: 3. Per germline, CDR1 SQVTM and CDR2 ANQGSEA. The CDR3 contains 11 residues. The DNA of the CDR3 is TGCAGCGCCGGGACAGGGGTTGGCTACACCTTC. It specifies CSAGTGVGYTF.

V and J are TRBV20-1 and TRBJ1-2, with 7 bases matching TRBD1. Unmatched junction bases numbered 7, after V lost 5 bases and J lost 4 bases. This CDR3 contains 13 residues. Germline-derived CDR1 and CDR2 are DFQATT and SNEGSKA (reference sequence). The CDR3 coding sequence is TGCAGTGCTTTCAACGACAGGGTCTATGGCTACACCTTC. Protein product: CSAFNDRVYGYTF.

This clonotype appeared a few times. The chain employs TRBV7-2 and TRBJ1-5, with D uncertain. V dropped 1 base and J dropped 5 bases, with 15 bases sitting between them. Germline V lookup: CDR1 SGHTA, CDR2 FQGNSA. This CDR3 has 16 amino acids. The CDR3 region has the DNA TGTGCCAGCAGCTTAGTGGCTGGGTTTGGGTATCAGCCCCAGCATTTT. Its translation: CASSLVAGFGYQPQHF.

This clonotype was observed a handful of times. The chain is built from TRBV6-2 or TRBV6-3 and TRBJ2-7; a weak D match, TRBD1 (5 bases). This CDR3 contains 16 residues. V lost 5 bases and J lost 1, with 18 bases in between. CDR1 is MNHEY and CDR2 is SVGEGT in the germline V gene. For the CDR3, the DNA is TGTGCCAGCAGTCGACACCAAGGGGCGGCGTCCTACGAGCAGTACGTC. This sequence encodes CASSRHQGAASYEQYV.

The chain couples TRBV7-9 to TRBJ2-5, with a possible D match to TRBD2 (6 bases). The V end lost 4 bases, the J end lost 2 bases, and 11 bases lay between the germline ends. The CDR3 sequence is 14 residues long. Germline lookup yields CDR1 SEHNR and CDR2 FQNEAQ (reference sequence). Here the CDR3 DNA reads TGTGCCAGCAGCTCGACTAGAGAACAAGAGACCCAGTACTTC. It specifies CASSSTREQETQYF.

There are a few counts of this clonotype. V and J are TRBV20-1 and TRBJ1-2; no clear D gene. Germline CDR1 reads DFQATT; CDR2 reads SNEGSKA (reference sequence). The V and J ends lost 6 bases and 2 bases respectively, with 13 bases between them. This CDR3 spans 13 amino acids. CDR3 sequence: CSAAGYTNYGYTF. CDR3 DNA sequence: TGCAGTGCCGCCGGATATACGAACTATGGCTACACCTTC.

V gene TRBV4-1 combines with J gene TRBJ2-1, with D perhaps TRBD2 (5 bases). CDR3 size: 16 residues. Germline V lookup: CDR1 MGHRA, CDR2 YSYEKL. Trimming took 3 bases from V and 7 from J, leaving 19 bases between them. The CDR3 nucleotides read TGCGCCAGCAGCCAGGACCTCCGGGGAGAGCCTAATGAGCAGTTCTTC. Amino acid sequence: CASSQDLRGEPNEQFF.

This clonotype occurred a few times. The CDR3 DNA is TGTGCCAGCAGCTACCCCAGGAGGGGGACTAGCACAGATACGCAGTATTTT. Translating it yields CASSYPRRGTSTDTQYF. The gene calls are TRBV7-2 and TRBJ2-3, with D perhaps assigned TRBD1 or TRBD2 (6 bases each). The CDR3 totals 17 residues. V was cut by 4 bases and J by 0 bases, with 17 bases left in between. CDR1 is SGHTA, CDR2 FQGNSA, per germline.